These T cell receptor beta chains were read from a single sample in a study of T cell repertoires in cytomegalovirus infection. TCRdb analysed the reads with MiXCR anew, one entry per CDR3 protein. Here the sample spans 290,000 or so distinct CDR3 sequences, about a tenth being singletons. The sample was PBMCs. The receptors stem from a human donor in good health (CMV status not recorded). Some clones in this sample may be carry-over from other donors' samples. CDR3s include the opening cysteine and the closing phenylalanine or tryptophan. The D gene is left open where the match is weak. Clone size is stated in some rows and not others, as once, few, many or a class when expanded.

>TRBJ1-2|TRBV10-3|many|TRBD1
TGTGCCATCAGCAGAGACAGGGGATCTAGTGGCTACACCTTC
CAISRDRGSSGYTF
>TRBJ2-1|TRBV19|many|.
TGTGCCAGTATCCCAGAGGGACTCTCAAGCTCCTACAATGAGCAGTTCTTC
CASIPEGLSSSYNEQFF
>TRBJ1-2|TRBV7-9|few|TRBD1
TGTGCCAGCAGCACCGGGACAGGGCTCTATGGCTACACCTTC
CASSTGTGLYGYTF
>TRBJ2-2|TRBV6-4|.|TRBD2
TGTGCCAGCAAGGCGGGGGGCACGAACACCGGGGAGCTGTTTTTT
CASKAGGTNTGELFF
>TRBJ2-5|TRBV15|few|TRBD1
TGTGCCACCAGCAGAGGTGGACAGGGACAAGAGACCCAGTACTTC
CATSRGGQGQETQYF
>TRBJ2-7|TRBV20-1|many|.
TGCAGTGCTTCACTCCCCGGACAGCCTACCTACGAGCAGTACTTC
CSASLPGQPTYEQYF
>TRBJ2-5|TRBV7-2|many|.
TGTGCCAGCAGCTTGGGAGAGAAAGAGACCCAGTACTTC
CASSLGEKETQYF
>TRBJ1-2|TRBV29-1|.|.
TGCAGCGTTGGCTTGATAGGTATTGATGGCTACACCTTC
CSVGLIGIDGYTF
>TRBJ2-6|TRBV7-9|many|TRBD1
TGTGCCAGCACACCCGACAGGGGGGTCAACGTCCTGACTTTC
CASTPDRGVNVLTF
>TRBJ2-7|TRBV12-3/TRBV12-4|many|TRBD1
TGTGCCAGCAGTTTTGAATCCGGGACAGGGGAAGAGCAGTACTTC
CASSFESGTGEEQYF
>TRBJ2-1|TRBV29-1|few|TRBD2
TGCAGCGTTGAAATCTCGGGACTAGCGGGGGATGAGCAGTTCTTC
CSVEISGLAGDEQFF
>TRBJ1-1|TRBV7-2|many|.
TGTGCCAGCAGCTTATTGCGTATGTCCGAAGCTTTCTTT
CASSLLRMSEAFF
>TRBJ1-5|TRBV20-1|.|.
TGCAGTGCTAGGGGTGACGATCAGCCCCAGCATTTT
CSARGDDQPQHF
>TRBJ1-3|TRBV12-3/TRBV12-4|many|.
TGTGCCAGCAGTTTCTTGGCCGAGTTTCACTCTGGAAACACCATATATTTT
CASSFLAEFHSGNTIYF
>TRBJ2-3|TRBV20-1|.|.
TGCAGTGCTAGAGAGTGGTTAGCGGGCACAGATACGCAGTATTTT
CSAREWLAGTDTQYF
>TRBJ1-5|TRBV28|.|.
TGTGCCAGCAGCAGGGGTGTGGATAGCAATCAGCCCCAGCATTTT
CASSRGVDSNQPQHF
>TRBJ1-1|TRBV7-8|many|.
TGTGCCAGCAGCCTCCTAGACACTGAAGCTTTCTTT
CASSLLDTEAFF
>TRBJ2-2|TRBV4-1|many|.
TGCGCCAGCAGCCAAGGACGGCCCACCGGGGAGCTGTTTTTT
CASSQGRPTGELFF
>TRBJ2-3|TRBV7-9|few|TRBD1
TGTGCCAGCAGCCTGATGGGACAGAACACAGATACGCAGTATTTT
CASSLMGQNTDTQYF
>TRBJ2-5|TRBV5-4|.|.
TGTGCCAGCAGCTCGGCCGGACAGCTCCAAGAGACCCAGTACTTC
CASSSAGQLQETQYF
>TRBJ2-7|TRBV10-3|many|TRBD1
TGTGCCATCGGGAAAGGCGGGACAGGGGTCGAGCAGTACTTC
CAIGKGGTGVEQYF
>TRBJ2-1|TRBV7-2|.|TRBD1
TGTTCCAGCATCTTAGACACAGGGGCTAGGAACGAGCAGTTCTTC
CSSILDTGARNEQFF
>TRBJ1-2|TRBV6-6|.|.
TGTGCCAGCAGTTTTTCGGCGGGCTACACCTTC
CASSFSAGYTF
>TRBJ1-1|TRBV11-2|many|TRBD1
TGTGCCAGCAACATACAGGGGATTGAAGCTTTCTTT
CASNIQGIEAFF
>TRBJ2-2|TRBV6-5|few|TRBD1
TGTGCCAGCAGCCCCGGGACAGTGTCGAACGGGGAGCTGTTTTTT
CASSPGTVSNGELFF
>TRBJ1-1|TRBV18|many|TRBD1
TGTGCCAGCTCACCCCAGGACAGGGGCGGCACTGAAGCTTTCTTT
CASSPQDRGGTEAFF
>TRBJ1-4|TRBV3-1|few|.
TGTGCCAGCGGCAGCCAGGGAGGGTTTGGGGAAAAACTGTTTTTT
CASGSQGGFGEKLFF
>TRBJ2-2|TRBV20-1|.|.
TGCAGTGCCTCCGCCGGGGGGCCGAACACCGGGGAGCTGTTTTTT
CSASAGGPNTGELFF
>TRBJ1-2|TRBV2|many|.
TGTGCCAGCAGTGAGAGGAAGCCCTATGGCTACACCTTC
CASSERKPYGYTF
>TRBJ2-1|TRBV6-5|many|TRBD2
TGTGCCAGCAGAACAGGTAGCGGGGGACCCTACAATGAGCAGTTCTTC
CASRTGSGGPYNEQFF
>TRBJ1-6|TRBV6-1|many|.
TGTGCCAGCAGTGAAGGTGTCTGGAGGGTCCAAAGCTCCTATAATTCACCCCTCCACTTT
CASSEGVWRVQSSYNSPLHF
>TRBJ2-2|TRBV6-5|many|.
TGTGCCAGCAGATCCCGGAGGTACACCGGGGAGCTGTTTTTT
CASRSRRYTGELFF
>TRBJ1-6|TRBV4-2|.|TRBD1
TGTGCCAGCAGCCCCGGCAGGGGGCTAACTTCACCCCTCCACTTT
CASSPGRGLTSPLHF
>TRBJ1-2|TRBV7-8|many|.
TGTGCCAGCAGCTTAGGCGCCTATGGCTACACCTTC
CASSLGAYGYTF